One and the same sample provided the 20 T cell receptor beta chains below, sequenced in a study of cytomegalovirus exposure and HLA in healthy donors. Primers for the PCR totalled 60 Vbeta and 13 Jbeta. Libraries were prepared by immunoSEQ multiplex PCR; TCRdb keeps only in-frame clonotypes and omits some of them. The sample has about 94,000 clones; about 80% are singletons. Material: PBMCs. All receptors derive from a woman between 55 and 75 years old in good health and CMV-seronegative.

The CDR3 sequence: CANRSLRPSEEKLFF. CDR3 nucleotide sequence: TGTGCCAACAGATCCCTACGACCCTCGGAAGAAAAACTGTTTTTT. The rearrangement joins TRBV19 to TRBJ1-4; D not resolved. Trimming removed 10 bases at V and 8 bases at J, with 23 bases between. The CDR3 covers 15 residues. Germline loops: CDR1 LNHDA, CDR2 SQIVND (reference sequence).

The chain is built from TRBV6-6 and TRBJ1-5; a possible D gene is TRBD1 (6 bases). V lost 5 bases and J lost 6, with 11 bases in between. Germline V gene lookup returns CDR1 MNHNY and CDR2 SVGAGI (reference sequence). This CDR3 comprises 13 residues. In nucleotides, the CDR3 is TGTGCCAGCAGTCCTCCAGGGGCTCAGCCCCAGCATTTT. Its protein is CASSPPGAQPQHF.

The chain joins TRBV5-1 to TRBJ1-5; D may be TRBD1 (6 bases). CDR3 length equals 15 residues. Trimming took 4 bases from V and 5 from J, leaving 16 bases between them. The V gene's germline CDR1 is SGHRS and CDR2 YFSETQ. The CDR3 loop reads CASSPGTSLDQPQHF. Written as DNA, the CDR3 is TGCGCCAGCAGCCCCGGGACATCCTTGGATCAGCCCCAGCATTTT. Looking up the rest from reference TRBV5-1 and TRBJ1-5 gives the full variable domain: KAGVTQTPRYLIKTRGQQVTLSCSPISGHRSVSWYQQTPGQGLQFLFEYFSETQRNKGNFPGRFSGRQFSNSRSEMNVSTLELGDSALYLCASSPGTSLDQPQHFGDGTRLSIL.

The chain combines TRBV6-5 with TRBJ2-7, with 7 bases identical to TRBD1. Germline V lookup: CDR1 MNHEY, CDR2 SVGAGI. The CDR3 extends over 15 amino acids. Trimming at V came to 2 bases and at J to 6 bases, leaving 10 bases not matched to a gene. CDR3 residues: CASSYHPPQGREQYF. Here the CDR3 DNA reads TGTGCCAGCAGTTACCACCCCCCACAGGGGCGCGAGCAGTACTTC.

The chain employs TRBV11-2 and TRBJ2-5, with D uncertain. Germline values: CDR1 SGHAT, CDR2 FQNNGV. Between the trimmed V and J ends, which lost 5 bases and 4 bases, there was a span of 8 bases. CDR3 length: 12 residues. Here the CDR3 reads CASSLKLETQYF. The CDR3 nucleotides are TGTGCCAGCAGCCTCAAGCTAGAGACCCAGTACTTC.

This chain links TRBV6-6 with TRBJ1-1, with TRBD1 as a possible D gene (5 bases). There are 11 residues in the CDR3. Deletions cut 10 bases from V and 4 bases from J, with 10 bases between. Germline assignment: CDR1 MNHNY and CDR2 SVGAGI (reference sequence). As DNA, the CDR3 is TGTGCCACCCAAAGGGGCACTGAAGCTTTCTTT. Amino acid sequence: CATQRGTEAFF.

The CDR3 sequence is CASSSPSGGAYEQYF. The CDR3 DNA sequence: TGTGCCAGCAGCTCTCCTTCCGGGGGAGCCTACGAGCAGTACTTC. V gene TRBV11-2 combines with J gene TRBJ2-7; D is possibly TRBD2 (6 bases). The V and J ends lost 4 bases and 2 bases respectively, with 15 bases between them. The CDR3 has 15 residues. CDR1 SGHAT and CDR2 FQNNGV come from the germline V gene.

V usage is TRBV5-1 and J usage is TRBJ2-3; D may be TRBD1 (6 bases). V lost 0 bases, J lost 6 bases, and 20 bases lay in between. CDR3 length: 17 amino acids. Looked up from germline, CDR1 is SGHRS and CDR2 is YFSETQ. The CDR3 loop is CASSLALFSNRGDTQYF. Written as DNA, the CDR3 is TGCGCCAGCAGCTTGGCGCTGTTCTCGAATAGGGGGGATACGCAGTATTTT.

The rearrangement joins TRBV5-6 to TRBJ1-1, with D unresolved. CDR3 length: 11 amino acids. The V and J ends lost 0 bases and 6 bases respectively, with 3 bases between them. CDR1 SGHDT and CDR2 YYEEEE come from the germline V gene. CDR3 coding DNA: TGTGCCAGCAGCTTGGCGGCTGAAGCTTTCTTT. It yields the protein CASSLAAEAFF.

The V and J genes are TRBV29-1 and TRBJ2-5, with D possibly matching TRBD2 (5 bases). CDR3 length: 12 amino acids. Trimming left V 2 bases short and J 2 bases short, with 6 bases between. Germline V gives CDR1 SQVTM, CDR2 ANQGSEA. CDR3 DNA sequence: TGCAGCGTTGAACCGGGACAAGAGACCCAGTACTTC. The encoded protein is CSVEPGQETQYF.

In this sample, this clone turned up a few times. This chain connects TRBV11-2 to TRBJ2-7; TRBD2 aligns across 11 bases. CDR1 and CDR2 (germline): SGHAT, FQNNGV. The CDR3 length is 15 residues. Trimming removed 0 bases from V and 2 bases from J; junction bases left unmatched: 0. The CDR3 DNA is TGTGCCAGCAGCTTAGATAGCGGGAGGGCCTACGAGCAGTACTTC. Translation: CASSLDSGRAYEQYF.

The chain has TRBV9 and TRBJ2-5, with TRBD2 identical over 11 bases. This CDR3 is built from 18 residues. Germline V CDR1 and CDR2: SGDLS, YYNGEE. The V segment lost 0 bases and the J segment 1 base; nucleotides outside the gene matches: 8. The chain's CDR3 is CASSVGLAGTNFQETQYF. CDR3 DNA: TGTGCCAGCAGCGTAGGACTAGCGGGGACTAATTTCCAAGAGACCCAGTACTTC.

This clone was seen just once. The V and J genes are TRBV2 and TRBJ1-1, with D possibly TRBD1 on 5 matching bases. The CDR3 is made up of 13 amino acids. V was pared by 3 bases and J by 5 bases, with 10 bases between. CDR1 and CDR2 from the germline V gene are SNHLY and FYNNEI. Here the CDR3 reads CASSDMGGTEAFF. CDR3 DNA sequence: TGTGCCAGCAGTGACATGGGGGGTACTGAAGCTTTCTTT.

The CDR3 coding sequence is TGTGCCTGGAGTGTGAGCGGGAGTCCAAGCTCTGGGGCCAACGTCCTGACTTTC. It is translated as CAWSVSGSPSSGANVLTF. J is TRBJ2-6 and V is TRBV30; 8 nucleotides align to TRBD2. The CDR3 is made up of 18 amino acids. Trimming at V came to 0 bases and at J to 0 bases, leaving 7 bases not matched to a gene. Per the germline V gene, CDR1 is GTSNPN and CDR2 is SVGIG (reference sequence). The complete variable domain, with remaining parts taken from reference TRBV30 and TRBJ2-6, reads SQTIHQWPATLVQPVGSPLSLECTVEGTSNPNLYWYRQAAGRGLQLLFYSVGIGQISSEVPQNLSASRPQDRQFILSSKKLLLSDSGFYLCAWSVSGSPSSGANVLTFGAGSRLTVL.

The genes are TRBV5-4 and TRBJ2-1; perhaps TRBD2 as D (5 bases). The CDR3 is 13 amino acids. Between the trimmed V and J ends, which lost 5 bases and 6 bases, there was a span of 12 bases. The germline V gene encodes CDR1 SGHNT and CDR2 YYREEE (reference sequence). The CDR3 DNA reads TGTGCCAGCAGTTCAACTAGTATCAATGAGCAGTTCTTC. Translated, it gives CASSSTSINEQFF.

V gene TRBV5-6 combines with J gene TRBJ1-1, with D maybe TRBD1 (5 bases). The CDR3 sequence is 15 residues long. V lost 4 bases and J 3 bases, leaving 16 bases between the germline ends. Germline CDR1 reads SGHDT; CDR2 reads YYEEEE. CDR3: CASSLAGFADTEAFF. The CDR3 DNA is TGTGCCAGCAGCCTTGCAGGGTTTGCGGACACTGAAGCTTTCTTT.

This sequence joins TRBV4-3 and TRBJ1-2, with D maybe TRBD1 (5 bases). V dropped 0 bases and J dropped 0 bases, with 8 bases sitting between them. This CDR3 region has 15 residues. Germline CDR1 reads LGHNA; CDR2 reads YSLEER. CDR3 region: CASSQEDSANYGYTF. CDR3 DNA sequence: TGCGCCAGCAGCCAAGAAGACAGCGCTAACTATGGCTACACCTTC.

The chain links TRBV7-6 to TRBJ2-1; the D gene is possibly TRBD2 (6 bases). Germline values: CDR1 SGHVS, CDR2 FNYEAQ. V was cut by 5 bases and J by 8 bases, with 13 bases left in between. The CDR3 runs to 13 residues. The CDR3, as DNA: TGTGCCAGCAGCCCTAGACTAGTCCATGAGCAGTTCTTC. It is translated as CASSPRLVHEQFF.

The chain uses TRBV7-8 and TRBJ2-7; a possible D gene is TRBD1 (5 bases). V gave up 3 bases and J gave up 6 bases, with 15 bases separating them. Germline CDR1 is SGHVS and CDR2 is FQNEAQ. The CDR3 extends over 14 amino acids. Here the CDR3 reads CASSLGRDLGEQYF. CDR3 in DNA: TGTGCCAGCAGCTTGGGCAGGGATTTAGGCGAGCAGTACTTC.

This clone was seen more than once but under ten times. V is TRBV2 and J is TRBJ2-7; D gene uncertain. Trimming took off 3 bases at V and 0 bases at J, with 6 bases between the two ends. Germline-derived CDR1 and CDR2 are SNHLY and FYNNEI. The CDR3 spans 13 residues. CDR3 nucleotide sequence: TGTGCCAGCAGTGAGGGCTTCTCCTACGAGCAGTACTTC. Translating it yields CASSEGFSYEQYF. The full variable domain, completed using reference TRBV2 and TRBJ2-7, is EPEVTQTPSHQVTQMGQEVILRCVPISNHLYFYWYRQILGQKVEFLVSFYNNEISEKSEIFDDQFSVERPDGSNFTLKIRSTKLEDSAMYFCASSEGFSYEQYFGPGTRLTVT.